What follows are 27 T cell receptor beta chains derived from one specimen sequenced in a study of T-cell reconstitution after alpha-beta-depleted transplantation in children. Study-level findings and limits: Newly made T cells mostly supplied T-cell counts and diversity one year after transplant.

Unique molecular identifiers tagged the TCRbeta library. TCRdb ran MiXCR on the PCR reads and lists one entry per CDR3 protein. The repertoire holds some 300,000 distinct CDR3 sequences, 7.5% to 9% seen once, with approximately 8.2% in the top ten. What these receptors recognize is not known. Sample: peripheral blood, taken 360 days after TCRalphabeta/CD19-depleted stem cell transplant. The receptors derive from a female patient between 2 and 10 years old who had a stem cell transplant for Fanconi anemia, so the T cells may come from the graft donor.

In its sample, this clonotype was seen many times. The chain has TRBV29-1 and TRBJ1-1, with D possibly matching TRBD1 (6 bases). V lost 7 bases and J 11 bases, leaving 20 bases between the germline ends. CDR3 length: 12 residues. Germline V gene data show CDR1 as SQVTM and CDR2 as ANQGSEA. Here the CDR3 DNA reads TGCAGCGGGTACTACCAGGGGTATCGGGCTTTCTTT. Translation gives CSGYYQGYRAFF.

This clonotype was counted ten times or more. V usage is TRBV12-3 or TRBV12-4 and J usage is TRBJ2-5; D might be TRBD2 (6 bases). The CDR3 length is 13 residues. V gave up 4 bases and J gave up 9 bases, with 15 bases separating them. In DNA form, the CDR3 reads TGTGCCAGCAGTTCTAACAGCGGAGGGGCCCAGTACTTC. Its translation is CASSSNSGGAQYF.

The table lists this clonotype with many counts. The chain is built from TRBV9 and TRBJ1-3, with D maybe TRBD1 (5 bases). V was pared by 3 bases and J by 1 base, with 11 bases between. This CDR3 region has 15 residues. Germline V gene lookup returns CDR1 SGDLS and CDR2 YYNGEE. CDR3 DNA: TGTGCCAGCAGCGCCGGGACCCATTCTGGAAACACCATATATTTT. It is translated as CASSAGTHSGNTIYF.

This clonotype was counted at least ten times. The chain recombines TRBV24-1 with TRBJ2-1; no reliable D call. Between the trimmed V and J ends, which lost 0 bases and 8 bases, there was a span of 19 bases. The CDR3 is 17 amino acids. Germline V gene data show CDR1 as KGHDR and CDR2 as SFDVKD. The CDR3 region is CATSDLSAGVGGHEQFF. CDR3 bases: TGTGCCACCAGTGATTTGTCTGCAGGAGTCGGCGGCCATGAGCAGTTCTTC.

This clonotype was seen repeatedly, ten times or more. This chain connects TRBV28 to TRBJ1-1; D is perhaps TRBD1 (5 bases). V was clipped by 7 bases and J by 6 bases, with 15 bases between them. The CDR3 totals 13 residues. Germline assignment: CDR1 MDHEN and CDR2 SYDVKM. The chain's CDR3 is CASTPYQGSEAFF. In nucleotides, the CDR3 is TGTGCCAGCACTCCTTATCAGGGTTCTGAAGCTTTCTTT. The full variable domain, with the rest looked up from reference TRBV28 and TRBJ1-1, is DVKVTQSSRYLVKRTGEKVFLECVQDMDHENMFWYRQDPGLGLRLIYFSYDVKMKEKGDIPEGYSVSREKKERFSLILESASTNQTSMYLCASTPYQGSEAFFGQGTRLTVV.

This clonotype was counted ten times or more. The V gene is TRBV29-1, the J gene TRBJ1-2, with 8 bases fitting TRBD1. The CDR3 totals 13 residues. Per germline, CDR1 SQVTM and CDR2 ANQGSEA. With 4 bases clipped from V and 7 bases from J, the junction kept 8 bases outside the gene matches. In nucleotides, the CDR3 is TGCAGCGTTGCTGGGACAGGTTTAAGTGGCTACACCTTC. Translation gives CSVAGTGLSGYTF.

This clonotype rates as medium-sized. CDR3 region: CASSPFTSSYEQYF. CDR3 in DNA: TGCGCCAGCAGCCCCTTCACGAGCTCCTACGAGCAGTACTTC. The V call is TRBV5-1, the J call TRBJ2-7; no firm D call. V lost 4 bases, J lost 0 bases, and 11 bases lay in between. Germline values: CDR1 SGHRS, CDR2 YFSETQ. The CDR3 spans 14 residues.

This clonotype has at least ten counts. This chain joins TRBV27 and TRBJ2-1, with 7 positions matching TRBD1. Germline V gene data show CDR1 as MNHEY and CDR2 as SMNVEV (reference sequence). The trim removed 3 bases at V and 4 bases at J, leaving 3 bases unmatched. This CDR3 is 14 amino acids long. CDR3 in amino acids: CASSFVTGYNEQFF. CDR3 sequence (DNA): TGTGCCAGCAGTTTCGTGACAGGGTACAATGAGCAGTTCTTC.

This clonotype was detected only a few times. CDR3 protein: CSATTWASGGDTDTQYF. CDR3 DNA: TGCAGTGCCACGACATGGGCTAGCGGAGGGGACACAGATACGCAGTATTTT. V is TRBV20-1 and J is TRBJ2-3; 7 positions match TRBD2. J was trimmed by 2 bases and V by 6 bases; bases with no gene match: 17. The CDR3 has 17 residues. Germline V gives CDR1 DFQATT, CDR2 SNEGSKA (reference sequence).

There are many counts of this clonotype. This chain connects TRBV20-1 to TRBJ1-6; tentative D call: TRBD1 (5 bases). The germline V gene has CDR1 DFQATT and CDR2 SNEGSKA (reference sequence). The CDR3 covers 15 residues. Trimming removed 0 bases from V and 6 bases from J, with 12 bases in between. The CDR3 DNA follows: TGCAGTGCTAGAGAGCAGGGCACCCTTAATTCACCCCTCCACTTT. It yields the protein CSAREQGTLNSPLHF.

This clonotype was detected ten times or more. The chain is built from TRBV27 and TRBJ1-1; D might be TRBD1 (6 bases). Per the germline V gene, CDR1 is MNHEY and CDR2 is SMNVEV (reference sequence). This CDR3 spans 14 amino acids. V lost 6 bases and J lost 6, with 17 bases in between. The DNA for the CDR3 is TGTGCCAGCAGGTACGGGACAAGTCGGTCTGAAGCTTTCTTT. It codes for CASRYGTSRSEAFF.

This clonotype has ten or more counts. The chain links TRBV28 to TRBJ2-3, with 10 nucleotides matching TRBD2. From germline, CDR1 is MDHEN and CDR2 SYDVKM. The CDR3 loop spans 15 amino acids. J was trimmed by 4 bases and V by 5 bases; bases with no gene match: 6. The CDR3 nucleotides read TGTGCCAGCAGTACTTTAGCGGGAGGCTCAGATACGCAGTATTTT. It translates to CASSTLAGGSDTQYF.

This rearrangement joins TRBV7-2 to TRBJ2-7; 14 bases line up with TRBD2. CDR1 SGHTA and CDR2 FQGNSA come from the germline V gene. V trimming: 5 bases; J trimming: 6 bases; junction bases outside the gene matches: 3. The CDR3 length is 14 residues. The CDR3 DNA reads as TGTGCCAGCAGCCTCGGACTAGCGGGGGGCGAGCAGTACTTC. As protein: CASSLGLAGGEQYF.

The chain combines TRBV6-5 with TRBJ2-1; D is unresolved. This CDR3 contains 15 residues. Germline V CDR1 and CDR2: MNHEY, SVGAGI. The V and J ends lost 2 bases and 1 base respectively, with 9 bases between them. DNA for the CDR3: TGTGCCAGCAGTTACGAGACCCCATCCTACAATGAGCAGTTCTTC. Protein product: CASSYETPSYNEQFF.

This clonotype has ten or more counts. This chain joins TRBV5-1 and TRBJ2-4; a possible D gene is TRBD2 (6 bases). The CDR3 contains 14 residues. V gave up 1 base and J gave up 8 bases, with 13 bases separating them. Germline V gene sequence: CDR1 SGHRS, CDR2 YFSETQ. The CDR3 DNA reads as TGCGCCAGCAGCTTGCGCGTATCGGGGGACATTCAGTACTTC. Protein: CASSLRVSGDIQYF.

This clonotype was detected only a few times. V is TRBV20-1 and J is TRBJ1-5; D is possibly TRBD1 (5 bases). Germline CDR1 is DFQATT and CDR2 is SNEGSKA (reference sequence). The CDR3 is 18 residues long. V gave up 1 base and J gave up 3 bases, with 22 bases separating them. The CDR3 DNA is TGCAGTGCTAGAGTAGTCAACGGGGGTACGGGAATCAATCAGCCCCAGCATTTT. This translates into CSARVVNGGTGINQPQHF.

This clonotype was seen at least ten times. The chain joins TRBV5-5 to TRBJ2-2; D call uncertain. Germline lookup yields CDR1 SGHKS and CDR2 YYEKEE (reference sequence). Trimming cost V 2 bases and J 5 bases, with 7 bases left between them. This CDR3 has 13 residues. The CDR3 sequence: CASSFHGTGELFF. In nucleotides, the CDR3 is TGTGCCAGCAGCTTTCATGGAACCGGGGAGCTGTTTTTT.

V and J are TRBV14 and TRBJ1-1, with D unclear. CDR3 length: 15 residues. V was clipped by 1 base and J by 0 bases, with 9 bases between them. Germline V gene lookup returns CDR1 SGHDN and CDR2 FVKESK. The CDR3 region is CASSQVANLNTEAFF. As DNA, the CDR3 is TGTGCCAGCAGCCAAGTGGCGAATTTGAACACTGAAGCTTTCTTT.

This clonotype came up many times. Here the CDR3 reads CASSAGTSGGYEQYF. The CDR3 DNA is TGTGCCAGCAGTGCTGGGACTAGCGGGGGGTACGAGCAGTACTTC. This chain connects TRBV12-3 or TRBV12-4 to TRBJ2-7, with TRBD2 identical over 15 bases. Germline trimming cut 5 bases from V and 4 bases from J; bases unmatched to any gene: 3. The CDR3 is made up of 15 amino acids.

A few counts support this clonotype. The chain has TRBV5-5 and TRBJ2-7; D call uncertain. Germline CDR1 is SGHKS and CDR2 is YYEKEE (reference sequence). The length of the CDR3 is 10 residues. Trimming shortened V by 1 base and J by 8 bases, and 4 bases separated the two germline ends. The CDR3 region is CASSLRKQYV. CDR3 bases: TGTGCCAGCAGCTTGAGGAAGCAGTACGTC.

This clonotype was seen only a few times. CDR3 in amino acids: CASSLQGRKTEAFF. Written as DNA, the CDR3 is TGTGCCAGCAGTTTACAGGGGCGAAAAACTGAAGCTTTCTTT. V gene TRBV12-3 or TRBV12-4 combines with J gene TRBJ1-1; TRBD1 is a possible D gene (6 bases). The V end was cut by 2 bases, the J end by 5 bases, with 12 bases between. CDR3 length equals 14 residues.

The chain recombines TRBV2 with TRBJ1-1; D remains ambiguous. The germline V and J ends were trimmed by 6 bases and 1 base, with 9 bases remaining between them. Germline CDR1 and CDR2: SNHLY and FYNNEI. This CDR3 region has 13 residues. The CDR3 is CASRGTANTEAFF. Here the CDR3 DNA reads TGTGCCAGCAGGGGTACAGCGAACACTGAAGCTTTCTTT.

This clonotype was counted many times. The chain joins TRBV4-2 to TRBJ2-1; 7 positions match TRBD1. The CDR3 has 16 residues. The V segment lost 3 bases and the J segment 4 bases; nucleotides outside the gene matches: 9. Germline CDR1 LGHNA, CDR2 YNFKEQ. This CDR3 reads CASSHPGTVTYNEQFF. Here the CDR3 DNA reads TGTGCCAGCAGCCATCCCGGGACAGTCACTTACAATGAGCAGTTCTTC.

This clonotype was counted between two and nine times. The DNA of the CDR3 is TGTGCCAGCAGTTATGGGGCGGGGGCGAAATACGAGCAGTACTTC. Protein: CASSYGAGAKYEQYF. The chain is built from TRBV6-2 or TRBV6-3 and TRBJ2-7, with D perhaps TRBD2 (7 bases). Trimming took 3 bases from V and 4 from J, leaving 16 bases between them. The CDR3 runs to 15 residues. Per germline, CDR1 MNHEY and CDR2 SVGEGT.

This clonotype was recorded at least ten times. This chain links TRBV5-1 with TRBJ1-1; D not certain. V dropped 4 bases and J dropped 0 bases, with 13 bases sitting between them. The CDR3 loop spans 15 amino acids. Germline values: CDR1 SGHRS, CDR2 YFSETQ. CDR3 DNA: TGCGCCAGCAGCCGCGTAAGGACTGTGAACACTGAAGCTTTCTTT. Encoded protein: CASSRVRTVNTEAFF.

The sample holds a few counts of this clonotype. The chain recombines TRBV19 with TRBJ2-2, with TRBD1 identical over 7 bases. Germline V gene data show CDR1 as LNHDA and CDR2 as SQIVND (reference sequence). V lost 8 bases, J lost 3 bases, and 6 bases stayed unmatched. The CDR3 runs to 14 residues. The CDR3, as DNA: TGTGCCAGTGACAGGGTCGGGGACACCGGGGAGCTGTTTTTT. Translating gives CASDRVGDTGELFF.

This clonotype was counted many times. The V and J genes are TRBV25-1 and TRBJ1-3; no definite D call. CDR1 and CDR2 (germline): MGHDK, SYGVNS. The CDR3 extends over 17 amino acids. V lost 6 bases and J 0 bases, leaving 18 bases between the germline ends. Here the CDR3 reads CASSPVGEASSGNTIYF. CDR3 DNA: TGTGCCAGCAGCCCAGTTGGGGAGGCGAGCTCTGGAAACACCATATATTTT.